These T cell receptor beta chains were read from a single sample in a study of T cell repertoires in cytomegalovirus infection. For these receptors, no antigen is known. TCRdb recomputed calls from the reads with MiXCR, one row per CDR3 protein. This table holds fewer than 650,000 distinct CDR3 sequences, almost 40% found once. The sample was cultured PBMCs, taken from culture after CMV antigen stimulation. These receptors originate from a human donor in good health (CMV status not recorded). Some clones in this sample may be carry-over from other donors' samples. Each CDR3 is given with its conserved first and last residue. D genes are given only for firm matches. Size is stated for part of the rows, as once, few or many counts, or as a class when the clone is expanded.

V gene: TRBV7-2; J gene: TRBJ2-3; clone size: many; D gene: -; CDR3 DNA: TGTGCCAGCAGCTCCGGGCCCGGTGGCACAGATACGCAGTATTTT; CDR3 protein: CASSSGPGGTDTQYF
V gene: TRBV19; J gene: TRBJ2-2; clone size: few; D gene: -; CDR3 DNA: TGTGCCAGTAGTACAGGTTTCCCCCAGGAAGGGGAGCTGTTTTTT; CDR3 protein: CASSTGFPQEGELFF
V gene: TRBV7-8; J gene: TRBJ2-1; clone size: -; D gene: TRBD2; CDR3 DNA: TGTGCCAGCAGCTCTACTAGCGGGAGTTCGAATGAGCAGTTCTTC; CDR3 protein: CASSSTSGSSNEQFF
V gene: TRBV10-3; J gene: TRBJ2-1; clone size: -; D gene: -; CDR3 DNA: TGTGCCATCAGTGAGGCTAGTCAGGTCGATGAGCAGTTCTTC; CDR3 protein: CAISEASQVDEQFF
V gene: TRBV6-5; J gene: TRBJ2-3; clone size: few; D gene: -; CDR3 DNA: TGTGCCAGCAGTTACTCCCGCCACTCCGATACGCAGTATTTT; CDR3 protein: CASSYSRHSDTQYF
V gene: TRBV11-2; J gene: TRBJ2-7; clone size: -; D gene: TRBD2; CDR3 DNA: TGTGCCAGCGGCTGGACTAGCGGGAGCTCCTACGAGCAGTACTTC; CDR3 protein: CASGWTSGSSYEQYF
V gene: TRBV7-2; J gene: TRBJ1-2; clone size: few; D gene: -; CDR3 DNA: TGTGCCAGCAAACTACCCACAGGGCCGGATTATGGCTACACCTTC; CDR3 protein: CASKLPTGPDYGYTF
V gene: TRBV28; J gene: TRBJ2-5; clone size: -; D gene: -; CDR3 DNA: TGTGCCAGCAGTAGGACAGATTATCAAGAGACCCAGTACTTC; CDR3 protein: CASSRTDYQETQYF
V gene: TRBV25-1; J gene: TRBJ2-7; clone size: few; D gene: -; CDR3 DNA: TGTGCCAGCAGTGCCCTAGGCGGGGCCTTGGGGGAGCAGTACTTC; CDR3 protein: CASSALGGALGEQYF
V gene: TRBV7-9; J gene: TRBJ2-7; clone size: few; D gene: TRBD1; CDR3 DNA: TGTGCCAGCAGCGCAGGGGGCTGGGAGCAGTACTTC; CDR3 protein: CASSAGGWEQYF